Below, 27 T cell receptor beta chains from the same sample are listed, as sequenced in a study of CD8+CD57+ T cells in acquired aplastic anemia. The TCR beta profiling, which covered VDJ combination and CDR3 sequence, was carried out using genomic DNA as the template. TCRdb reprocessed the reads with MiXCR, giving one entry per CDR3 protein. The repertoire holds under 350,000 distinct CDR3 sequences, with around three fifths as singletons. In patients chosen for sequencing, flow cytometry had shown CD8+CD57+ cell expansion. Specimen: sorted CD4+, CD8+, or CD8+CD57+ T cells (not recorded which) from PBMCs. Receptors were obtained from a human donor with aplastic anemia.

The genes are TRBV19 and TRBJ2-7, with 15 bases identical to TRBD2. The CDR3 spans 18 residues. Germline-derived CDR1 and CDR2 are LNHDA and SQIVND (reference sequence). The trim removed 5 bases at V and 0 bases at J, leaving 8 bases unmatched. CDR3 nucleotides: TGTGCCAGTAGTTCGGGACTAGCGGGAGGAAGTAGCTCCTACGAGCAGTACTTC. It encodes CASSSGLAGGSSSYEQYF.

The gene calls are TRBV20-1 and TRBJ2-3; 9 nucleotides match TRBD1. The CDR3 totals 14 residues. V lost 4 bases, J lost 1 base, and 3 bases stayed unmatched. Germline lookup yields CDR1 DFQATT and CDR2 SNEGSKA (reference sequence). Here the CDR3 reads CSATTGGGTDTQYF. CDR3 bases: TGCAGTGCTACCACAGGGGGCGGCACAGATACGCAGTATTTT.

V is TRBV19 and J is TRBJ1-4; 11 bases fit TRBD1. CDR3 length: 14 amino acids. From germline, CDR1 is LNHDA and CDR2 SQIVND (reference sequence). Trimming at V came to 6 bases and at J to 7 bases, leaving 4 bases not matched to a gene. The CDR3 region has the DNA TGTGCCAGTAGCACCGGGACAGGGGGTGAAAAACTGTTTTTT. Translated: CASSTGTGGEKLFF.

This clonotype came up once. The rearrangement joins TRBV9 to TRBJ2-1; D not resolved. Germline V gene data show CDR1 as SGDLS and CDR2 as YYNGEE. V gave up 3 bases and J gave up 6 bases, with 16 bases separating them. The CDR3 has 15 amino acids. CDR3 coding DNA: TGTGCCAGCAGCGGAACCCAAGGCTACTCCAATGAGCAGTTCTTC. Translated: CASSGTQGYSNEQFF.

This clonotype was seen a few times. The chain recombines TRBV20-1 with TRBJ2-1, with a weak D call TRBD2 (5 bases). Per the germline V gene, CDR1 is DFQATT and CDR2 is SNEGSKA (reference sequence). The CDR3 consists of 11 residues. CDR3 sequence reads: CGELKYNEQFF. As DNA, the CDR3 is TGCGGGGAGTTGAAGTACAATGAGCAGTTCTTC.

The chain recombines TRBV20-1 with TRBJ2-5, with 7 bases lining up with TRBD1. The end of the DNA aligns better with TRBJ2-7, so the J call may be wrong. The CDR3 sequence is 12 residues long. In germline, CDR1 is DFQATT, CDR2 SNEGSKA (reference sequence). The CDR3 DNA reads TGCAGTGCTAGACAGGGGGACTACGAGCAGTACTTC. The encoded protein is CSARQGDYEQYF.

In this sample, this clonotype turned up once. The chain couples TRBV12-3 or TRBV12-4 to TRBJ2-7; 8 positions match TRBD2. After removal of 1 base from V and 7 bases from J, the junction contained 6 bases not matched to a gene. This CDR3 comprises 14 residues. CDR3 in amino acids: CASSLVVAGIEQYF. The CDR3, as DNA: TGTGCCAGCAGTTTAGTAGTAGCGGGGATTGAGCAGTACTTC.

This clonotype has just a few counts. The V gene is TRBV20-1, the J gene TRBJ1-2; the D is unclear. CDR1 is DFQATT, CDR2 SNEGSKA, per germline (reference sequence). The CDR3 runs 14 residues. V was trimmed by 4 bases and J by 8 bases, leaving 20 bases between them. CDR3 nucleotides: TGCAGTGCTAATCCGAGATACAGAGTAGGAGGCTACACCTTC. Its translation: CSANPRYRVGGYTF.

This chain joins TRBV2 and TRBJ2-7; D might be TRBD1 or TRBD2, each matching 6 bases. Germline V CDR1 and CDR2: SNHLY, FYNNEI. V shed 7 bases and J shed 8 bases, with 21 bases lying between them. The CDR3 has 14 residues. CDR3 nucleotide sequence: TGTGCCAGCATCTCGGGGGACAAAAGCTTTAAGCAGTACTTC. Its protein product is CASISGDKSFKQYF.

The rearrangement joins TRBV7-2 to TRBJ1-5, with no clear D. Germline assignment: CDR1 SGHTA and CDR2 FQGNSA. The CDR3 runs 16 residues. V was pared by 2 bases and J by 0 bases, with 11 bases between. The CDR3 here is CASSLTGSHSNQPQHF. The CDR3 bases are TGTGCCAGCAGCTTAACGGGCAGTCATAGCAATCAGCCCCAGCATTTT.

The chain has TRBV4-2 and TRBJ1-6; no definite D call. This CDR3 region has 14 residues. Looked up from germline, CDR1 is LGHNA and CDR2 is YNFKEQ. V was cut by 5 bases and J by 10 bases, with 15 bases left in between. The CDR3 DNA is TGTGCCAGCAGCTTGGTGGGCCAAGACTCACCCCTCCACTTT. It specifies CASSLVGQDSPLHF.

The chain carries TRBV24-1 and TRBJ2-3; the D is unclear. CDR1 is KGHDR, CDR2 SFDVKD, per germline. CDR3 length: 12 amino acids. V lost 3 bases and J lost 6, with 6 bases in between. CDR3 coding DNA: TGTGCCACCAGTGATGCTTGGGATACGCAGTATTTT. Amino acids: CATSDAWDTQYF.

This clonotype showed up just a few times. This chain joins TRBV20-1 and TRBJ1-6, with 7 nucleotides matching TRBD1. J was trimmed by 9 bases and V by 1 base; bases with no gene match: 9. CDR3 length: 15 residues. The germline CDR1 and CDR2 sequences are DFQATT and SNEGSKA (reference sequence). The CDR3 sequence: CSARVPRQGSSPLHF. CDR3 nucleotides: TGCAGTGCTAGAGTGCCCCGACAGGGAAGTTCACCCCTCCACTTT.

The J gene is TRBJ1-1, the V gene TRBV29-1, with 12 bases matching TRBD1. V was clipped by 6 bases and J by 4 bases; unmatched bases: 6. The CDR3 length is 14 residues. From germline, CDR1 is SQVTM and CDR2 ANQGSEA. The CDR3 DNA is TGCAGCGTGGGACAGGGGGCTGGTGGCACTGAAGCTTTCTTT. Translated, it gives CSVGQGAGGTEAFF.

This clonotype appeared many times. The chain carries TRBV2 and TRBJ1-5; D remains ambiguous. Trimming removed 6 bases from V and 0 bases from J, with 12 bases in between. This CDR3 is 15 amino acids long. The germline gives CDR1 SNHLY, CDR2 FYNNEI. The CDR3 DNA sequence: TGTGCCAGCAGCCCTGACACCTCTAGCAATCAGCCCCAGCATTTT. Protein product: CASSPDTSSNQPQHF.

This clonotype turned up a few times. The V and J genes are TRBV24-1 and TRBJ1-2; D not certain. The length of the CDR3 is 11 residues. Trimming removed 9 bases at V and 9 bases at J, with 13 bases between. Germline V gene data show CDR1 as KGHDR and CDR2 as SFDVKD. CDR3 amino acids: CATFALGRYTF. The CDR3 DNA sequence: TGTGCCACCTTTGCTTTAGGGCGCTACACCTTC.

This clonotype has ten or more counts. V and J are TRBV6-1 and TRBJ2-1; either TRBD1 or TRBD2 may supply D (5 bases each). This CDR3 contains 14 residues. Trimming removed 0 bases at V and 10 bases at J, with 13 bases between. Germline loops: CDR1 MNHNS, CDR2 SASEGT. CDR3 sequence: CASSEASARGEQFF. The CDR3 nucleotides are TGTGCCAGCAGTGAAGCGTCTGCCCGGGGCGAGCAGTTCTTC.

This clonotype has only a few counts. The chain carries TRBV19 and TRBJ1-4; D might be TRBD1 (6 bases). The ends were cut back, 7 bases at V and 8 bases at J, with 14 bases in the middle. The CDR3 loop spans 13 amino acids. CDR1 and CDR2 from the germline V gene are LNHDA and SQIVND (reference sequence). Here the CDR3 reads CASTLLRGEKLFF. The CDR3, as DNA: TGTGCCAGTACCCTACTCAGGGGCGAAAAACTGTTTTTT.

J is TRBJ2-7 and V is TRBV5-1; 7 bases align to TRBD1. Losses at the gene ends were 4 bases for V and 4 bases for J; bases not matched to a gene: 8. Germline V gene lookup returns CDR1 SGHRS and CDR2 YFSETQ. CDR3 size: 14 residues. CDR3 loop: CASSTDRVEYEQYF. The CDR3 DNA reads TGCGCCAGCAGCACCGACAGGGTTGAATACGAGCAGTACTTC.

For the CDR3, the DNA is TGTGCCAGCAGCTTAGTCCCAGCGGGAGGCTCCTACGAGCAGTACTTC. Protein sequence: CASSLVPAGGSYEQYF. The chain joins TRBV7-2 to TRBJ2-7, with 9 bases matching TRBD2. The germline V gene has CDR1 SGHTA and CDR2 FQGNSA. The length of the CDR3 is 16 residues. Trimming cost V 1 base and J 0 bases; bases outside gene matches: 4.

This clonotype was seen only a few times. This chain joins TRBV5-8 and TRBJ2-2, with 9 bases fitting TRBD1. Germline assignment: CDR1 SGHTS and CDR2 YDEGEE. V gave up 5 bases and J gave up 6 bases; unmatched junction bases: 5. The CDR3 has 14 residues. CDR3 sequence: CASRGQGVPGELFF. The CDR3 bases are TGTGCCAGCAGGGGACAGGGAGTTCCCGGGGAGCTGTTTTTT.

As DNA, the CDR3 is TGTGCCAGCGCTGTTACAGGAGGTGGAAACACCATATATTTT. It codes for CASAVTGGGNTIYF. The chain has TRBV2 and TRBJ1-3, with D perhaps matching TRBD1 (5 bases). The length of the CDR3 is 14 residues. V lost 8 bases, J lost 3 bases, and 14 bases lay in between. Per germline, CDR1 SNHLY and CDR2 FYNNEI.

This chain connects TRBV6-5 to TRBJ2-3, with a tentative D call TRBD2 (7 bases). This CDR3 is built from 15 residues. Looked up from germline, CDR1 is MNHEY and CDR2 is SVGAGI. The germline V and J ends were trimmed by 6 bases and 0 bases, with 13 bases remaining between them. CDR3 nucleotide sequence: TGTGCCAGCAGGAGAAGGGGGGGCAGCACAGATACGCAGTATTTT. Its translation is CASRRRGGSTDTQYF.

The chain combines TRBV7-9 with TRBJ1-6; D is perhaps TRBD1 (5 bases). V was pared by 5 bases and J by 9 bases, with 17 bases between. This CDR3 is built from 15 residues. Looked up from germline, CDR1 is SEHNR and CDR2 is FQNEAQ (reference sequence). CDR3 region: CASSNAGTSGSPLHF. Written as DNA, the CDR3 is TGTGCCAGCAGCAACGCCGGGACTAGCGGTTCACCCCTCCACTTT.

This chain uses TRBV3-1 with TRBJ1-4; D may be TRBD1 (5 bases). This CDR3 has 14 residues. CDR1 LGHDT and CDR2 YNNKEL come from the germline V gene (reference sequence). Trimming stripped 6 bases from V and 6 bases from J, with 14 bases between. CDR3 DNA sequence: TGTGCCAGCAGGCCAGGGAATGTTGATGAAAAACTGTTTTTT. As protein: CASRPGNVDEKLFF.

The chain carries TRBV20-1 and TRBJ2-5; D possibly matches TRBD1 or TRBD2 (5 bases each). Trimming removed 4 bases from V and 3 bases from J, with 12 bases in between. Germline V lookup: CDR1 DFQATT, CDR2 SNEGSKA (reference sequence). This CDR3 is 13 amino acids long. The CDR3 here is CSATSGSKETQYF. In DNA, the CDR3 is TGCAGTGCTACATCAGGGAGCAAAGAGACCCAGTACTTC.

V is TRBV7-2 and J is TRBJ1-6; 7 nucleotides align to TRBD1. V lost 9 bases, J lost 5 bases, and 4 bases stayed unmatched. The CDR3 is 13 amino acids. The germline V gene encodes CDR1 SGHTA and CDR2 FQGNSA. CDR3: CASRDSNNSPLHF. In nucleotides, the CDR3 is TGTGCCAGTCGGGACAGTAATAATTCACCCCTCCACTTT. The entire variable domain, with the rest obtained from reference TRBV7-2 and TRBJ1-6, is as follows: GAGVSQSPSNKVTEKGKDVELRCDPISGHTALYWYRQSLGQGLEFLIYFQGNSAPDKSGLPSDRFSAERTGGSVSTLTIQRTQQEDSAVYLCASRDSNNSPLHFGNGTRLTVT.